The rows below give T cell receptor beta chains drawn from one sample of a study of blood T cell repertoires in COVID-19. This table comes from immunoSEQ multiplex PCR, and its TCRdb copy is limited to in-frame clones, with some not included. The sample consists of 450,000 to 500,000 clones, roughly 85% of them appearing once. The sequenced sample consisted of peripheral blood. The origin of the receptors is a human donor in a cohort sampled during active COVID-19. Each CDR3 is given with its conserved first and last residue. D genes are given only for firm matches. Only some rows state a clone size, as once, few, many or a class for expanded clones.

TGTGCCAGCCACGACAGGCTCTTAGCCAAAAACATTCAGTACTTC CASHDRLLAKNIQYF TRBJ2-4 . . TRBV19
TGCGCCAGCAGCCCGACTGCAATCAGCAATCAGCCCCAGCATTTT CASSPTAISNQPQHF TRBJ1-5 . . TRBV4-1
TGTGCCATCAGTGAGTCGGGCGCGGGAGTAAGGGAGCAGTACTTC CAISESGAGVREQYF TRBJ2-7 . TRBD2 TRBV10-3
TGTGCCAGCAGCCAGGGGGGAATCGGGGAGCTGTTTTTT CASSQGGIGELFF TRBJ2-2 few . TRBV7-9
TGCGCCAGCAGCCCGACAGGGAGCGGAGGGGCGGCAGATACGCAGTATTTT CASSPTGSGGAADTQYF TRBJ2-3 . . TRBV5-1
TGTGCCAGCAGCCCCGGGACAGGGAACTTTAATGAAAAACTGTTTTTT CASSPGTGNFNEKLFF TRBJ1-4 once TRBD1 TRBV9
TGTGCCAGCAGTGAAAGCGGGCTAGCGGGAGGGCCCGGGGACGAGCAGTACTTC CASSESGLAGGPGDEQYF TRBJ2-7 . TRBD2 TRBV6-1
TGCAGCGTTCGGTCCTTGGGGCCCTACGAGCAGTACTTC CSVRSLGPYEQYF TRBJ2-7 . . TRBV29-1
TGCGCCAGCAGTGAGCGAGCAGGGGCTGGAAACACCATATATTTT CASSERAGAGNTIYF TRBJ1-3 . . TRBV10-1
TGTGCCAGCAGCGGCCCGATCGCAACTAATGAAAAACTGTTTTTT CASSGPIATNEKLFF TRBJ1-4 . . TRBV5-8
TGTGCCAGCAGTTACAGGGCAGGGGCCTACGAGCAGTACTTC CASSYRAGAYEQYF TRBJ2-7 . . TRBV6-5
TGTGCCAGCAGCCCCGCCCCCAAGGGGGATATTGTAGCTTTCTTT CASSPAPKGDIVAFF TRBJ1-1 many . TRBV11-2
TGCGCCAGCAGCCGAGGACAGGGCCCCAACTATGGCTACACCTTC CASSRGQGPNYGYTF TRBJ1-2 . TRBD1 TRBV4-1
TGTGCCAGTAGTGCCGACAGGGTCTACAATGAGCAGTTCTTC CASSADRVYNEQFF TRBJ2-1 . TRBD1 TRBV19
TGTGCCAGCAGTTCGCCCTCCGGACAGGGTCAACTCAATGAGCAGTTCTTC CASSSPSGQGQLNEQFF TRBJ2-1 . TRBD1 TRBV28
TGTGCCAGCTCTCGAGCAGGACAGCAAGAGACCCAGTACTTC CASSRAGQQETQYF TRBJ2-5 . . TRBV7-9
TGTGCCAGCAGCCGGACTGGGGAACGCTCCTACAATGAGCAGTTCTTC CASSRTGERSYNEQFF TRBJ2-1 . . TRBV7-3
TGTGCCAGCAGCCACCCTACCGGGACAGACACCGGGGAGCTGTTTTTT CASSHPTGTDTGELFF TRBJ2-2 . TRBD1 TRBV9
TGTGCCAGCAGTTTGGCGGGAAGCAACACCGGGGAGCTGTTTTTT CASSLAGSNTGELFF TRBJ2-2 . . TRBV9
TGTGCCAGCAGCCCTGACAGCCTCTATGGCTACACCTTC CASSPDSLYGYTF TRBJ1-2 . . TRBV5-6
TGTGCCAGCAGCTTATATATAGAGTATAACTATGGCTACACCTTC CASSLYIEYNYGYTF TRBJ1-2 . . TRBV7-2
TGTGCCAGCAGCCTACTGATCAATCAGCCCCAGCATTTT CASSLLINQPQHF TRBJ1-5 . . TRBV7-2